Each of the 20 T cell receptor beta chains below was sequenced from the same sample in a study of blood T cell repertoires in COVID-19. Profiling relied on immunoSEQ multiplex PCR, and the TCRdb table lists in-frame clones only, not all of them. The data contain 140,000 to 150,000 clones, around 81% of them singletons. Sequenced input: peripheral blood. These receptor sequences come from a woman in her forties with active or convalescent COVID-19.

V usage is TRBV5-6 and J usage is TRBJ1-2; D is undetermined. With 1 base removed from V and 6 bases from J, the gap between germline ends came to 16 bases. CDR1 is SGHDT and CDR2 is YYEEEE in the germline V gene. CDR3 length equals 15 residues. CDR3 nucleotide sequence: TGTGCCAGCAGCTTGAGGGATGCGGGGTACCATGGCTACACCTTC. This translates into CASSLRDAGYHGYTF.

The genes are TRBV2 and TRBJ2-2; maybe TRBD2 (6 bases). V was pared by 5 bases and J by 4 bases, with 8 bases between. The CDR3 extends over 13 amino acids. Germline V gene sequence: CDR1 SNHLY, CDR2 FYNNEI. The CDR3 loop reads CASSLGGTGELFF. The CDR3 DNA follows: TGTGCCAGCAGTCTGGGGGGCACCGGGGAGCTGTTTTTT.

The chain couples TRBV28 to TRBJ1-2; D is ambiguous. V lost 7 bases to trimming and J lost 14 bases, with 20 bases between them. Germline CDR1 and CDR2: MDHEN and SYDVKM. This CDR3 has 12 amino acids. The DNA of the CDR3 is TGTGCCAGCACCGCCCCCCCGGGCCGGGAAACCTTC. Amino acids: CASTAPPGRETF.

The chain uses TRBV7-2 and TRBJ2-1; 7 nucleotides agree with TRBD2. The CDR3 extends over 16 amino acids. Germline lookup yields CDR1 SGHTA and CDR2 FQGNSA. V was clipped by 1 base and J by 8 bases; unmatched bases: 11. This CDR3 reads CASSLVRREHFHEQFF. In nucleotides, the CDR3 is TGTGCCAGCAGCTTAGTTAGGCGGGAGCATTTCCATGAGCAGTTCTTC.

Worth noting for this clone: Germline is not matched at one junction end, which may reflect a read error. This chain connects TRBV10-3 to TRBJ1-6; D ambiguous. Germline V gene sequence: CDR1 ENHRY, CDR2 SYGVKD. The length of the CDR3 is 13 residues. CDR3 region: CAISVGDKSPLHF. The CDR3 DNA reads TGTGCCATCAGTGTCGGGGATAAGTCACCCCTCCACTTT.

The V call is TRBV28, the J call TRBJ1-2; 8 bases match TRBD1. The V segment lost 3 bases and the J segment 4 bases; nucleotides outside the gene matches: 7. The CDR3 has 15 residues. The germline CDR1 and CDR2 sequences are MDHEN and SYDVKM. CDR3 DNA: TGTGCCAGCAGTTTGAGGAGACAGGGGTTCTATGGCTACACCTTC. This codes for CASSLRRQGFYGYTF.

The chain uses TRBV14 and TRBJ2-6; maybe TRBD1 (7 bases). The CDR3 length is 18 residues. CDR1 SGHDN and CDR2 FVKESK come from the germline V gene. V lost 6 bases and J 0 bases, leaving 18 bases between the germline ends. CDR3 in DNA: TGTGCCAGCAGTCCGCAGGGGGGTTTGCGCTCTGGGGCCAACGTCCTGACTTTC. Translated, it gives CASSPQGGLRSGANVLTF. Drawing the rest from reference TRBV14 and TRBJ2-6, the complete variable domain is EAGVTQFPSHSVIEKGQTVTLRCDPISGHDNLYWYRRVMGKEIKFLLHFVKESKQDESGMPNNRFLAERTGGTYSTLKVQPAELEDSGVYFCASSPQGGLRSGANVLTFGAGSRLTVL.

This chain joins TRBV5-1 and TRBJ1-3, with 8 bases identical to TRBD1. The V segment lost 0 bases and the J segment 4 bases; nucleotides outside the gene matches: 12. Germline V CDR1 and CDR2: SGHRS, YFSETQ. The CDR3 has 18 amino acids. The CDR3 reads CASSLAPTQGASGNTIYF. CDR3 DNA sequence: TGCGCCAGCAGCTTGGCCCCTACCCAGGGGGCATCGGGAAACACCATATATTTT.

The chain recombines TRBV12-3 or TRBV12-4 with TRBJ1-5, with 7 bases that match TRBD1. This CDR3 contains 13 residues. The ends lost 5 bases at V and 7 bases at J; junction bases unmatched: 5. This CDR3 is CASSPLQGQPQHF. As DNA, the CDR3 is TGTGCCAGCAGTCCGTTACAGGGGCAGCCCCAGCATTTT.

This chain connects TRBV2 to TRBJ1-5; the D is unclear. The germline V gene has CDR1 SNHLY and CDR2 FYNNEI. The CDR3 consists of 13 residues. The V end was cut by 7 bases, the J end by 5 bases, with 12 bases between. This CDR3 is CASNGRSDQPQHF. The CDR3 DNA is TGTGCCAGCAACGGGAGATCCGATCAGCCCCAGCATTTT.

J is TRBJ2-1 and V is TRBV28, with 12 bases identical to TRBD2. V lost 2 bases and J lost 7; bases outside the gene matches: 3. CDR1 is MDHEN, CDR2 SYDVKM, per germline. This CDR3 has 15 amino acids. Written as DNA, the CDR3 is TGTGCCAGCAGTTTACTAGCGGGGGGGCAGAATGAGCAGTTCTTC. Residues: CASSLLAGGQNEQFF.

The CDR3 sequence: CAISRAGGRNTGELFF. The CDR3 DNA reads as TGTGCCATCAGTCGGGCAGGGGGCCGGAACACCGGGGAGCTGTTTTTT. The chain recombines TRBV10-3 with TRBJ2-2, with TRBD1 matching 8 bases. CDR3 length: 16 residues. V shed 5 bases and J 1 base; nucleotides not matched to a gene: 6. The germline gives CDR1 ENHRY, CDR2 SYGVKD.

The chain is built from TRBV2 and TRBJ2-5; 11 bases are shared with TRBD1. CDR3 length: 17 residues. V was clipped by 2 bases and J by 5 bases; unmatched bases: 10. Germline values: CDR1 SNHLY, CDR2 FYNNEI. CDR3 DNA sequence: TGTGCCAGCAGTGAACCCAGGACAGGGGGCAGGGGGGAGACCCAGTACTTC. Translated, it gives CASSEPRTGGRGETQYF.

J is TRBJ1-1 and V is TRBV19, with TRBD1 matching over 8 bases. The V segment lost 5 bases and the J segment 3 bases; nucleotides outside the gene matches: 5. Germline loops: CDR1 LNHDA, CDR2 SQIVND (reference sequence). The CDR3 runs 14 residues. The CDR3 nucleotides are TGTGCCAGTAGTTGGACAGGGCGGGACACTGAAGCTTTCTTT. It codes for CASSWTGRDTEAFF.

The chain uses TRBV27 and TRBJ1-3; D is perhaps TRBD1 (5 bases). Looked up from germline, CDR1 is MNHEY and CDR2 is SMNVEV (reference sequence). This CDR3 spans 15 amino acids. Trimming shortened V by 3 bases and J by 4 bases, and 13 bases separated the two germline ends. DNA for the CDR3: TGTGCCAGCAGTTTCAGGGCTCAATACGGAAACACCATATATTTT. This gives the protein CASSFRAQYGNTIYF.

The chain recombines TRBV5-5 with TRBJ1-2, with 7 bases aligning to TRBD1. V shed 0 bases, J shed 8 bases, and the junction held 7 bases outside the gene matches. CDR3 length: 14 residues. Germline CDR1 SGHKS, CDR2 YYEKEE (reference sequence). The CDR3 here is CASSLAGQEWGYTF. CDR3 DNA sequence: TGTGCCAGCAGCTTGGCCGGACAGGAGTGGGGCTACACCTTC.

The chain couples TRBV7-9 to TRBJ1-2; D uncertain. V was trimmed by 1 base and J by 9 bases, leaving 12 bases between them. Germline V CDR1 and CDR2: SEHNR, FQNEAQ (reference sequence). The CDR3 is 13 residues long. CDR3 in DNA: TGTGCCAGCAGCTTAGAAGAGCAGGTTCGCTACACCTTC. As protein: CASSLEEQVRYTF.

The chain combines TRBV28 with TRBJ1-1; D remains unclear. The CDR3 is 15 amino acids. The V and J ends lost 3 bases and 4 bases respectively, with 15 bases between them. Per the germline V gene, CDR1 is MDHEN and CDR2 is SYDVKM. The CDR3 DNA reads as TGTGCCAGCAGTTTCGGAGTGCCACCCGGCACTGAAGCTTTCTTT. This encodes CASSFGVPPGTEAFF.

Worth noting for this clone: Other DNA sequences in this specimen translate into the identical CDR3. The chain has TRBV11-2 and TRBJ1-1, with TRBD1 as a possible D gene (5 bases). Trimming shortened V by 2 bases and J by 2 bases, and 9 bases separated the two germline ends. This CDR3 contains 14 residues. Germline loops: CDR1 SGHAT, CDR2 FQNNGV. This chain's CDR3 is CASSLTGSNTEAFF. The CDR3 nucleotides read TGTGCCAGCAGCTTAACAGGCTCCAACACTGAAGCTTTCTTT.

The chain combines TRBV5-6 with TRBJ2-3; 15 bases are a match to TRBD2. Germline V gives CDR1 SGHDT, CDR2 YYEEEE. This CDR3 is 18 amino acids long. With 1 base clipped from V and 0 bases from J, the junction kept 3 bases outside the gene matches. This CDR3 is CASSLWTSGGASTDTQYF. The CDR3 DNA is TGTGCCAGCAGCTTGTGGACTAGCGGGGGGGCTAGCACAGATACGCAGTATTTT.